This TCR beta chain was sequenced during a study of T cell responses to AZD1222 COVID-19 vaccine. Study-wide results and limits: Unmutated variant regions are reportedly the target of nearly half of TCRs that are spike-specific.

About this clone itself: What it binds is not known.

Some clones are missing from TCRdb's copy, which holds only in-frame ones; the method was immunoSEQ multiplex PCR. Of about 130,000 clones listed, 88% are singletons. V was clipped by 0 bases and J by 6 bases, with 15 bases between them. The CDR3 has 15 residues. CDR1 is SGDLS and CDR2 is YYNGEE in the germline V gene. This TCR derives from an adult in good health. Sample: peripheral blood, taken on day 0 of AZD1222 vaccination. V is TRBV9 and J is TRBJ1-1, with D maybe TRBD1 (5 bases). The CDR3 nucleotides are TGTGCCAGCAGCGTAGGAGACAGTAGGTTCTCTGAAGCTTTCTTT. Its protein product is CASSVGDSRFSEAFF.